This T cell receptor (beta chain) came from a study of T cell repertoires in cytomegalovirus infection. On the study more broadly: Signatures in public TCR beta sequences pointed to both CMV infection and matching HLA type.

TCRdb passed the reads through MiXCR, listing each CDR3 protein once. The sample records roughly 720,000 distinct CDR3 sequences, approximately 40% being singletons. CDR3 length equals 13 residues. Germline V lookup: CDR1 SGHAT, CDR2 FQNNGV. The ends were cut back, 5 bases at V and 7 bases at J, with 9 bases in the middle. Study-wide results and caveats: Of the TCR beta families, the public ones yielded a cumulative frequency that identified carriers of CMV plus the relevant HLA. There were HLA-C-restricted CMV-specific TCR beta clonotypes dominating the ex vivo response.

In the case of this clonotype: Antigen specificity is unknown.

The sample consisted of PBMCs. The gene calls are TRBV11-2 and TRBJ1-6; no clear D gene. This TCR was sampled from a human donor in good health (CMV status not recorded). Some clones in this sample may be carry-over from other donors' samples. CDR3 in DNA: TGTGCCAGCAGCGGAATGTGGAATTCACCCCTCCACTTT. Residues: CASSGMWNSPLHF.